Sequencing of this T cell receptor beta chain was carried out in a study of cytomegalovirus exposure and HLA in healthy donors. Vbeta (60) and Jbeta (13) primers were used in the PCR. Clones were read by immunoSEQ multiplex PCR, and TCRdb kept only the in-frame ones, dropping some. The sample holds 150,000 or so clones, about 75% seen once. The germline gives CDR1 SGHVS, CDR2 FQNEAQ. The V end lost 6 bases, the J end lost 3 bases, and 11 bases lay between the germline ends. The CDR3 covers 14 residues. This clonotype was sampled from a female donor in good health and CMV-seronegative. This chain links TRBV7-8 with TRBJ2-2; D unclear. Sequencing input: PBMCs. This chain's CDR3 is CASRGFSDTGELFF. CDR3 in DNA: TGTGCCAGCAGGGGCTTTTCGGACACCGGGGAGCTGTTTTTT.